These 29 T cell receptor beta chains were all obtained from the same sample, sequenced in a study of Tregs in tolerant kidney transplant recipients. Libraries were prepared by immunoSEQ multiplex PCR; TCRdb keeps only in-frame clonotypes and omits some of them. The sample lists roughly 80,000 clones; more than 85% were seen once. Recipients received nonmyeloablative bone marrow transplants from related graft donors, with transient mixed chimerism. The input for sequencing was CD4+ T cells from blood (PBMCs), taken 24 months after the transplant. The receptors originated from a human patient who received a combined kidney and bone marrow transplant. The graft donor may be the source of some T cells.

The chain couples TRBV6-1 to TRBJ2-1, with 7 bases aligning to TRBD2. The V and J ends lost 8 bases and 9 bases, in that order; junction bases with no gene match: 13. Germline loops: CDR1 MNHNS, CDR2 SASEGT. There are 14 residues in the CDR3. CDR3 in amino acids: CASAPGRRVGEQFF. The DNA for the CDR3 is TGTGCCAGCGCCCCCGGGAGGAGGGTAGGTGAGCAGTTCTTC.

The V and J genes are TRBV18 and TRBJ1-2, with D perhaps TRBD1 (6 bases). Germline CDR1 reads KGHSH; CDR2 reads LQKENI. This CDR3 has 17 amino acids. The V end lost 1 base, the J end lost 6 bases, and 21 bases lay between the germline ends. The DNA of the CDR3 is TGTGCCAGCTCACCACTGACAGGACAGACGATCGGGGATGGCTACACCTTC. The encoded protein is CASSPLTGQTIGDGYTF.

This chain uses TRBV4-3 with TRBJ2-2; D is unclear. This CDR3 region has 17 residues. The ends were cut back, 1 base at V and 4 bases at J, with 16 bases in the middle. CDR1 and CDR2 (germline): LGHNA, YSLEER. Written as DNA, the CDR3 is TGCGCCAGCAGCCAAGGGGTAGCCCGTTTTCCCACCGGGGAGCTGTTTTTT. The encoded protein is CASSQGVARFPTGELFF.

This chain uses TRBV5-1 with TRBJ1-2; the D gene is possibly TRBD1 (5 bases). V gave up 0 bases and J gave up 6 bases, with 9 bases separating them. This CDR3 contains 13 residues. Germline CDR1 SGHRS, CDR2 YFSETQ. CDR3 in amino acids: CASSLVRGNGYTF. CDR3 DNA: TGCGCCAGCAGCTTGGTTAGGGGCAATGGCTACACCTTC.

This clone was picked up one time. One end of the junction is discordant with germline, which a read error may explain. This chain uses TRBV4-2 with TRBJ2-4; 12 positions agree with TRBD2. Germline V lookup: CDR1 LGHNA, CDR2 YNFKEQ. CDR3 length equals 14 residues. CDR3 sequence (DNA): TGTGCCAGCAGCCCTAGCGGGGGGGCCTCCAAGAACGTGTTC. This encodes CASSPSGGASKNVF.

The DNA of the CDR3 is TGTGCCAGCTCACCAAGTCCGGGGGGAACGGGCACCGGGGAGCTGTTTTTT. This translates into CASSPSPGGTGTGELFF. V and J are TRBV18 and TRBJ2-2; 7 bases align to TRBD2. Germline CDR1 is KGHSH and CDR2 is LQKENI. CDR3 length equals 17 residues. With V trimmed by 2 bases and J by 4 bases, 10 bases remained unmatched.

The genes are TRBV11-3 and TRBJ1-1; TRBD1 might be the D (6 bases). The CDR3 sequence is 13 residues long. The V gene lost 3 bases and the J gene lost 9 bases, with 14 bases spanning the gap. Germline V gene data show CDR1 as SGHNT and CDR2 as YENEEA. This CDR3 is CASSFQFRDKAFF. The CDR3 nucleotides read TGTGCCAGCAGCTTTCAATTCCGGGACAAAGCTTTCTTT.

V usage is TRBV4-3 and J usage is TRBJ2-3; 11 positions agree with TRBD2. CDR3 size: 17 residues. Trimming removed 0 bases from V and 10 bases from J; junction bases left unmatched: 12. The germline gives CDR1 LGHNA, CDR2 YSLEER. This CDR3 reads CASSQDPGTSGTGAQYF. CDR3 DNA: TGCGCCAGCAGCCAAGATCCCGGGACTAGCGGCACAGGGGCGCAGTATTTT.

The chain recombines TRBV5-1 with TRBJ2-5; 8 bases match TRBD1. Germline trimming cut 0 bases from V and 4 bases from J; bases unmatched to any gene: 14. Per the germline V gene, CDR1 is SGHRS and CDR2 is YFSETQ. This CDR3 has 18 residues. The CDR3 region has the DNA TGCGCCAGCAGCTTGGCGTATTTTCCAGGGGGCGCGGGAGAGACCCAGTACTTC. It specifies CASSLAYFPGGAGETQYF.

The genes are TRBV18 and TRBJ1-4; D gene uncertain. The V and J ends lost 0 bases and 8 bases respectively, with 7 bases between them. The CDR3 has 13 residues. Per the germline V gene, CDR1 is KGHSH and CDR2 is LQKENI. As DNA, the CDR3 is TGTGCCAGCTCACCACCATCGTCCGAAAAACTGTTTTTT. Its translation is CASSPPSSEKLFF.

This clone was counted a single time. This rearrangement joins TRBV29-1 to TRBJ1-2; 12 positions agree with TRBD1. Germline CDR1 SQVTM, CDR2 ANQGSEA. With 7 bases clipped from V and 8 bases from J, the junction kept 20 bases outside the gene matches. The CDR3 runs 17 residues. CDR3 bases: TGCAGCGCCTCAGGTGGGGACAGGGGGCGGACACGGGAAGGCTACACCTTC. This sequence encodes CSASGGDRGRTREGYTF.

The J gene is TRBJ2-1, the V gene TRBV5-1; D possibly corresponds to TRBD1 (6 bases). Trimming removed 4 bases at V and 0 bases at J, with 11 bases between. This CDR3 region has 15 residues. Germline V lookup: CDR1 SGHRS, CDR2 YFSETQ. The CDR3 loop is CASSPGQTSYNEQFF. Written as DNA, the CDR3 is TGCGCCAGCAGCCCGGGACAAACCTCCTACAATGAGCAGTTCTTC. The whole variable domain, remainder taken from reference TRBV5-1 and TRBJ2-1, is KAGVTQTPRYLIKTRGQQVTLSCSPISGHRSVSWYQQTPGQGLQFLFEYFSETQRNKGNFPGRFSGRQFSNSRSEMNVSTLELGDSALYLCASSPGQTSYNEQFFGPGTRLTVL.

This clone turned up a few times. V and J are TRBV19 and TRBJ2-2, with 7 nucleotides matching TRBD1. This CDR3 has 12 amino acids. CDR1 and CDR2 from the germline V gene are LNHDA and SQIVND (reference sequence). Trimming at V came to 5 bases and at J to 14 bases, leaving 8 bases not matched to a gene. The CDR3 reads CASSDPGTALFF. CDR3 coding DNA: TGTGCCAGTAGTGATCCCGGGACAGCCCTGTTTTTT.

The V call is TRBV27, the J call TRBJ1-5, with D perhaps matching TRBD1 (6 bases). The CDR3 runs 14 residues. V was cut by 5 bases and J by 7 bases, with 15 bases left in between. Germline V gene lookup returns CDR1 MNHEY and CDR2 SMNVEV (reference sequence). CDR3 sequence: CASSPILQGQPQHF. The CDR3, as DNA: TGTGCCAGCAGTCCAATACTACAGGGACAGCCCCAGCATTTT.

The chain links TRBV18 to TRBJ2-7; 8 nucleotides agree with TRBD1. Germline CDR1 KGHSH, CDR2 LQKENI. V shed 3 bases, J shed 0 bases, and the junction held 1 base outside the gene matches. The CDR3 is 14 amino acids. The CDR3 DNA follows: TGTGCCAGCTCACCGGACAGGGTCTCCTACGAGCAGTACTTC. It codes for CASSPDRVSYEQYF.

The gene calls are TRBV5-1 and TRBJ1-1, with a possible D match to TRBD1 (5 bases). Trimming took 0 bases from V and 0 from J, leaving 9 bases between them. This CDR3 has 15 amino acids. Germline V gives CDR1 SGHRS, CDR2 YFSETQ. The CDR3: CASSLGGVLNTEAFF. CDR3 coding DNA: TGCGCCAGCAGCTTGGGGGGGGTTTTGAACACTGAAGCTTTCTTT.

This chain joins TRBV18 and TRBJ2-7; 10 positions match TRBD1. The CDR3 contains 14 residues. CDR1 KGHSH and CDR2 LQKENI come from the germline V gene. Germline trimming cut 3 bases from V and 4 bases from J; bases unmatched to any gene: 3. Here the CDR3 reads CASSPGGQGYEQYF. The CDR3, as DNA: TGTGCCAGCTCACCCGGGGGACAGGGGTACGAGCAGTACTTC.

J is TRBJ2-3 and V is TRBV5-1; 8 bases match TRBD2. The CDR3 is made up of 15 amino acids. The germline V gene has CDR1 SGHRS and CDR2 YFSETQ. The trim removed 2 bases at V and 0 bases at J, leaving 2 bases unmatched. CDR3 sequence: CASSFSGTSTDTQYF. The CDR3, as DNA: TGCGCCAGCAGCTTTAGCGGGACTAGCACAGATACGCAGTATTTT. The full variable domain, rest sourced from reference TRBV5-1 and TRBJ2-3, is KAGVTQTPRYLIKTRGQQVTLSCSPISGHRSVSWYQQTPGQGLQFLFEYFSETQRNKGNFPGRFSGRQFSNSRSEMNVSTLELGDSALYLCASSFSGTSTDTQYFGPGTRLTVL.

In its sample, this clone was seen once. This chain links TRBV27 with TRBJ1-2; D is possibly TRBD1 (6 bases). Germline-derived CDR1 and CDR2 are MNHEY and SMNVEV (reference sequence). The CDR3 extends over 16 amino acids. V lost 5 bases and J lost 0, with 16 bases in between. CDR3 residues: CASSPGQWVANYGYTF. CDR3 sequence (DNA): TGTGCCAGCAGTCCAGGACAGTGGGTAGCTAACTATGGCTACACCTTC.

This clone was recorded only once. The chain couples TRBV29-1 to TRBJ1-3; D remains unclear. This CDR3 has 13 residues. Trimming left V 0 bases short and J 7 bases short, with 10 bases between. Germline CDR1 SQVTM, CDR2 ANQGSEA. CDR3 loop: CSVEDDLRNTIYF. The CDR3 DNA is TGCAGCGTTGAAGATGATCTGCGGAACACCATATATTTT.

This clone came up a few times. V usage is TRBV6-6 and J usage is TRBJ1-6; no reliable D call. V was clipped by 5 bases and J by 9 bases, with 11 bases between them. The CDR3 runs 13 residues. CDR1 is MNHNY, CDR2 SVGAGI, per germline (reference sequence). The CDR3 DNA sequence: TGTGCCAGCAGTACAAAGGGAGCTTCACCCCTCCACTTT. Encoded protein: CASSTKGASPLHF.

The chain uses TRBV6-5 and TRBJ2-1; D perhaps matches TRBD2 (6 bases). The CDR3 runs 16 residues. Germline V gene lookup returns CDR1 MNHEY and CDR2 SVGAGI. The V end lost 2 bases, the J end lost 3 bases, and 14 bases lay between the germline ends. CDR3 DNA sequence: TGTGCCAGCAGTTACGGTAGCGGCACGTACTACAATGAGCAGTTCTTC. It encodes CASSYGSGTYYNEQFF.

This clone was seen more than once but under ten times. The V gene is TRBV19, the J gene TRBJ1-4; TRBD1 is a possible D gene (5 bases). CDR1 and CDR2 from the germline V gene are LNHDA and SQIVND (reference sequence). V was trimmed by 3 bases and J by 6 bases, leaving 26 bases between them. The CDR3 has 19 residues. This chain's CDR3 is CASSIFPREGLKRDEKLFF. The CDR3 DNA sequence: TGTGCCAGTAGTATCTTCCCGAGGGAGGGACTGAAACGGGATGAAAAACTGTTTTTT.

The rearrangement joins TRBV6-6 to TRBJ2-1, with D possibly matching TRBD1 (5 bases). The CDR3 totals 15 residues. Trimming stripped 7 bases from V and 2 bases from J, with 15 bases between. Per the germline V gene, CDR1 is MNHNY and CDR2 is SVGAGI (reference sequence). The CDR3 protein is CASIQRAGTYNEQFF. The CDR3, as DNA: TGTGCCAGCATCCAAAGGGCAGGGACCTACAATGAGCAGTTCTTC.

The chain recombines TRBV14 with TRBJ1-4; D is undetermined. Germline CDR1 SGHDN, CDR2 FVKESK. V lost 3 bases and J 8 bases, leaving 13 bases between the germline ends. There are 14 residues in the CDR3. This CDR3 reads CASSQRTWREKLFF. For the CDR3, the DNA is TGTGCCAGCAGCCAGAGGACGTGGAGGGAAAAACTGTTTTTT.

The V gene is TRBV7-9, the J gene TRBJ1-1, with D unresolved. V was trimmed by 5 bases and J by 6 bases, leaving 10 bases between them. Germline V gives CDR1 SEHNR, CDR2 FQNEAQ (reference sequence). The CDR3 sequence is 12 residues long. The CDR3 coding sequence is TGTGCCAGCAGCAGCAGGAAGTCTGAAGCTTTCTTT. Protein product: CASSSRKSEAFF.

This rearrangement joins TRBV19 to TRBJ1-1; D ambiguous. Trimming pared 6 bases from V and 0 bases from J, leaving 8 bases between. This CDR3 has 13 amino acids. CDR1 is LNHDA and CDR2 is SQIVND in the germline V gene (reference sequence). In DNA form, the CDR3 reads TGTGCCAGTAGGACTAAAATGAACACTGAAGCTTTCTTT. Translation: CASRTKMNTEAFF. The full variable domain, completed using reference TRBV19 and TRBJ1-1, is DGGITQSPKYLFRKEGQNVTLSCEQNLNHDAMYWYRQDPGQGLRLIYYSQIVNDFQKGDIAEGYSVSREKKESFPLTVTSAQKNPTAFYLCASRTKMNTEAFFGQGTRLTVV.

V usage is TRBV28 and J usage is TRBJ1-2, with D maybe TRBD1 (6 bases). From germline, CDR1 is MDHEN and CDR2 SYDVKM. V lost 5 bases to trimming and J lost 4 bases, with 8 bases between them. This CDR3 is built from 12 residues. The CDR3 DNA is TGTGCCAGCAGTACAGGGACCTATGGCTACACCTTC. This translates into CASSTGTYGYTF.

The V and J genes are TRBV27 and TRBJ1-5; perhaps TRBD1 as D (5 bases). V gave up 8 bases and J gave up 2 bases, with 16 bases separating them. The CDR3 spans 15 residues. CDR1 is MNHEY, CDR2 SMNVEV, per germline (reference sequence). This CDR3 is CASRAGLGGNQPQHF. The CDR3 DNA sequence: TGTGCCAGCCGTGCAGGGTTAGGGGGCAATCAGCCCCAGCATTTT.